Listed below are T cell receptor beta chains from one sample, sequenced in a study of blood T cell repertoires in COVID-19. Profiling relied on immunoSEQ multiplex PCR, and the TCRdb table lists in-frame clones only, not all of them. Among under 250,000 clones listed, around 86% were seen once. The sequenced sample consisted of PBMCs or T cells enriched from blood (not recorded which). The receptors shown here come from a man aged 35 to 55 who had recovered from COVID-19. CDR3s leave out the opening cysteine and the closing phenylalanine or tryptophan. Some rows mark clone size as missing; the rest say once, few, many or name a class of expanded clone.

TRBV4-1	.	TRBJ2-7	ASSQPGQGLYEQY
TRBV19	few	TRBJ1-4	ASSTPPAGPKLF
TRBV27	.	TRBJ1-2	ASSTQDAYGYT
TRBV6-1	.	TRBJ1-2	ASSEFGQGASGYT
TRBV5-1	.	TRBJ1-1	ASSLSTGQDSPEAF
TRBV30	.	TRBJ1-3	ACPRGGSGNTIY
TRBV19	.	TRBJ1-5	ASSTPQGNQPQH
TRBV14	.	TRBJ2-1	ASSHYTGPPYNEQF
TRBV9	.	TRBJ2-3	ASSASDTQY
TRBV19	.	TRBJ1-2	ASSVGQGASGYT
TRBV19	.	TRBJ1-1	ASINQGRDTEAF
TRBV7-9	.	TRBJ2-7	ASSYTYEQY
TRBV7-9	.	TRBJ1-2	ASSSQRTMTGYYGYT
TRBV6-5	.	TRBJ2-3	ASSYGGSTDTQY
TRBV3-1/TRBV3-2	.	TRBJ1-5	ASSQDPWGVGSNQPQH
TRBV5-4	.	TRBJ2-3	ASSLAIWGGHSTDTQY
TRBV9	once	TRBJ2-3	ASSVGGQGITQY
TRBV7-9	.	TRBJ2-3	ASSSTMADTQY
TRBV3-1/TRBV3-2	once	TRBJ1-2	ASSHSAAPHGYT
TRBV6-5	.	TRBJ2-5	ASTSLVGGAETQY
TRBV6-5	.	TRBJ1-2	ATRPPGGTNYGYT
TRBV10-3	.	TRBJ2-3	AISGSDGRATTPDTQY
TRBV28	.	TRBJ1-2	ASSRGDINYGYT
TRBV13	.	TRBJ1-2	ASSLDLRTANYGYT
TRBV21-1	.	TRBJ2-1	ASSHPGLAGGSYNEQF
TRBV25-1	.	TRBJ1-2	ASSEYGGGGYGYT
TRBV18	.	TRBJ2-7	ASSPLTSSSYEQY
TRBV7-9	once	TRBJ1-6	ASSLLPRGNSPLH
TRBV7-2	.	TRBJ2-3	ASSLVLSGGVHSTDTQY
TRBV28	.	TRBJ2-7	ASTPGGLTYEQY
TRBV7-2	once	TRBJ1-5	ASSLGFRGSNQPQH